Following are 28 T cell receptor beta chains from one sample sequenced in a study of blood T cells in healthy people across ages. A J-beta primer mix and a sample-barcoded 5' primer were used in a second PCR of about 7 to 12 cycles. Each CDR3 protein is one row after TCRdb ran MiXCR on the 5' RACE reads. This table holds 1.5 million to 2 million distinct CDR3 sequences, around 42% found once. Specimen: blood. The receptor set was obtained from a human donor in good health.

Turning to this clonotype: An end of the junction does not agree with germline; a read error may underlie this. This rearrangement joins TRBV5-6 to TRBJ1-2, with D uncertain. Germline loops: CDR1 SGHDT, CDR2 YYEEEE. This CDR3 comprises 13 residues. CDR3 protein: CANSLQDLKGYTF. The CDR3 nucleotides are TGTGCCAACAGCTTGCAGGACCTCAAGGGCTACACCTTC. Together with reference TRBV5-6 and TRBJ1-2, the CDR3 gives the full variable domain: DAGVTQSPTHLIKTRGQQVTLRCSPKSGHDTVSWYQQALGQGPQFIFQYYEEEERQRGNFPDRFSGHQFPNYSSELNVNALLLGDSALYLCANSLQDLKGYTFGSGTRLTVV.

This clonotype was picked up one time. V and J are TRBV12-3 or TRBV12-4 and TRBJ1-2, with D perhaps TRBD1 (6 bases). CDR3 size: 14 residues. V lost 8 bases and J 3 bases, leaving 16 bases between the germline ends. The chain's CDR3 is CASRGRGGYYGYTF. CDR3 nucleotides: TGTGCCAGCCGGGGCAGGGGAGGTTACTATGGCTACACCTTC.

This clonotype has at least ten counts. The chain joins TRBV10-3 to TRBJ2-7; tentative D call: TRBD1 (6 bases). This CDR3 has 14 amino acids. The V and J ends lost 4 bases and 0 bases respectively, with 10 bases between them. The V gene's germline CDR1 is ENHRY and CDR2 SYGVKD. CDR3 sequence: CAISVTGPSYEQYF. For the CDR3, the DNA is TGTGCCATCAGTGTTACAGGGCCCTCCTACGAGCAGTACTTC.

This clonotype has a handful of counts. J is TRBJ1-6 and V is TRBV7-9, with unresolved D. Per germline, CDR1 SEHNR and CDR2 FQNEAQ (reference sequence). The CDR3 is 16 residues long. V was trimmed by 0 bases and J by 6 bases, leaving 12 bases between them. CDR3 in amino acids: CASSLATGNPNSPLHF. The CDR3 DNA is TGTGCCAGCAGCTTAGCGACGGGCAACCCTAATTCACCCCTCCACTTT.

This clonotype is a singleton in its sample. This chain connects TRBV3-1 to TRBJ1-2; maybe TRBD1 (5 bases). The CDR3 contains 16 residues. Germline CDR1 and CDR2: LGHDT and YNNKEL (reference sequence). Trimming removed 4 bases at V and 5 bases at J, with 20 bases between. The CDR3 DNA follows: TGTGCCAGCAGCCCGCGACTAGGGGACCCAGGATATGGCTACACCTTC. This translates into CASSPRLGDPGYGYTF. The full variable domain, completed using reference TRBV3-1 and TRBJ1-2, is DTAVSQTPKYLVTQMGNDKSIKCEQNLGHDTMYWYKQDSKKFLKIMFSYNNKELIINETVPNRFSPKSPDKAHLNLHINSLELGDSAVYFCASSPRLGDPGYGYTFGSGTRLTVV.

This clonotype has more than one count but fewer than ten. The CDR3 region has the DNA TGTGCCAGTGCCGGGACAGATAGCTCCTACGAGCAGTACTTC. Its protein product is CASAGTDSSYEQYF. The rearrangement joins TRBV12-3 or TRBV12-4 to TRBJ2-7; the match to TRBD1 covers 7 bases. This CDR3 region has 14 residues. The trim removed 9 bases at V and 0 bases at J, leaving 8 bases unmatched.

The genes are TRBV28 and TRBJ1-2, with D perhaps TRBD1 (6 bases). Trimming took 3 bases from V and 8 from J, leaving 13 bases between them. CDR1 and CDR2 (germline): MDHEN, SYDVKM. This CDR3 is built from 13 residues. CDR3 residues: CASSFLGTNGYTF. The DNA for the CDR3 is TGTGCCAGCAGTTTCTTAGGGACAAACGGCTACACCTTC.

The V and J genes are TRBV7-9 and TRBJ2-5, with 11 bases identical to TRBD1. The DNA end favors TRBJ2-7, so the J call may be wrong. This CDR3 comprises 16 residues. Per the germline V gene, CDR1 is SEHNR and CDR2 is FQNEAQ (reference sequence). The DNA for the CDR3 is TGTGCCAGCAGCCACCCCCGGGACAGGGGGACGGACGAGCAGTACTTC. Amino acids: CASSHPRDRGTDEQYF.

The chain joins TRBV4-1 to TRBJ1-6; 8 nucleotides line up with TRBD1. Looked up from germline, CDR1 is MGHRA and CDR2 is YSYEKL. The CDR3 sequence is 17 residues long. With 3 bases clipped from V and 8 bases from J, the junction kept 12 bases outside the gene matches. The CDR3 region has the DNA TGCGCCAGCAGCCAGGACACCGGGACAGGCGGTTATTCACCCCTCCACTTT. Encoded protein: CASSQDTGTGGYSPLHF.

The chain carries TRBV6-1 and TRBJ1-2; no definite D call. Trimming took off 3 bases at V and 4 bases at J, with 9 bases between the two ends. The CDR3 is made up of 13 amino acids. Germline-derived CDR1 and CDR2 are MNHNS and SASEGT. CDR3 bases: TGTGCCAGCAGTGAGCTCCTTTCCTATGGCTACACCTTC. It yields the protein CASSELLSYGYTF.

This chain connects TRBV4-2 to TRBJ1-1; 10 bases are a match to TRBD1. V was clipped by 5 bases and J by 1 base; unmatched bases: 4. Germline V CDR1 and CDR2: LGHNA, YNFKEQ. This CDR3 has 15 amino acids. The CDR3 coding sequence is TGTGCCAGCAGCTCAGGGGACAGGGGGAACACTGAAGCTTTCTTT. It codes for CASSSGDRGNTEAFF.

V usage is TRBV20-1 and J usage is TRBJ2-5, with TRBD2 identical over 9 bases. Germline trimming cut 5 bases from V and 2 bases from J; bases unmatched to any gene: 3. CDR3 size: 13 residues. CDR1 is DFQATT and CDR2 is SNEGSKA in the germline V gene (reference sequence). The CDR3 sequence is CSAGSGGQETQYF. The CDR3 DNA reads TGCAGTGCTGGTAGCGGGGGTCAAGAGACCCAGTACTTC.

This clonotype has only a few counts. The J gene is TRBJ2-5, the V gene TRBV27; D perhaps matches TRBD1 (6 bases). Trimming left V 7 bases short and J 7 bases short, with 22 bases between. The CDR3 contains 15 residues. Germline CDR1 is MNHEY and CDR2 is SMNVEV (reference sequence). CDR3 sequence (DNA): TGTGCCAGCACCACCACCGGGACAAACCGTCGGACCCAGTACTTC. It yields the protein CASTTTGTNRRTQYF.

The chain joins TRBV4-3 to TRBJ1-4; 7 bases match TRBD1. Germline values: CDR1 LGHNA, CDR2 YSLEER. This CDR3 has 17 amino acids. Germline trimming cut 4 bases from V and 8 bases from J; bases unmatched to any gene: 16. CDR3 sequence: CASSLALLPGQQEKLFF. The CDR3 DNA reads TGCGCCAGCAGCCTTGCCTTACTTCCGGGACAGCAAGAAAAACTGTTTTTT.

J is TRBJ1-2 and V is TRBV6-9; TRBD1 aligns across 8 bases. This CDR3 contains 16 residues. The V gene's germline CDR1 is MNHGY and CDR2 SVAAGI. V dropped 0 bases and J dropped 2; count of bases not matched to a gene: 5. This chain's CDR3 is CASSYSRTGTNYGYTF. The CDR3, as DNA: TGTGCCAGCAGTTATTCGAGGACAGGGACGAACTATGGCTACACCTTC.

Only a few counts were recorded for this clonotype. This rearrangement joins TRBV4-3 to TRBJ2-3; TRBD2 matches 8 bases. V lost 2 bases to trimming and J lost 1 base; unmatched junction nucleotides: 11. CDR3 length: 18 residues. Germline CDR1 and CDR2: LGHNA and YSLEER. CDR3 coding DNA: TGCGCCAGCAGCCAACCAACCTTAACTAGCGGAGGCACAGATACGCAGTATTTT. Amino acid sequence: CASSQPTLTSGGTDTQYF.

Turning to this clonotype: In this CDR3 the conserved last residue, phenylalanine or tryptophan, is missing, so a read error is likely. J is TRBJ2-3 and V is TRBV12-3 or TRBV12-4; no firm D call. CDR3 length: 13 residues. V gave up 3 bases and J gave up 4 bases, with 8 bases separating them. CDR3 nucleotides: TGTGCCAGCAGTTTTGTGAGAGCAGATACGCAGTATTCT. Amino acid sequence: CASSFVRADTQYS.

Here the CDR3 DNA reads TGCGCCAGCAGCTCTTTACTAGCGGGGGACAATGAGCAGTTCTTC. This translates into CASSSLLAGDNEQFF. The chain joins TRBV5-1 to TRBJ2-1; 11 positions match TRBD2. The trim removed 3 bases at V and 5 bases at J, leaving 4 bases unmatched. There are 15 residues in the CDR3. Germline assignment: CDR1 SGHRS and CDR2 YFSETQ.

About this clonotype: Sequence at one end of the junction differs from germline and may be a read error. V and J are TRBV12-3 or TRBV12-4 and TRBJ2-5, with TRBD2 matching over 10 bases. The CDR3 has 18 residues. This CDR3 is CAGSLALRGLASQETQYF. In nucleotides, the CDR3 is TGTGCCGGCAGTTTAGCGCTTCGGGGACTAGCGAGCCAAGAGACCCAGTACTTC.

J is TRBJ1-2 and V is TRBV25-1; unclear D gene. From germline, CDR1 is MGHDK and CDR2 SYGVNS. The V gene lost 7 bases and the J gene lost 1 base, with 16 bases spanning the gap. CDR3 length: 15 residues. The CDR3 DNA reads as TGTGCCAGCAAAGATTCGGGAGAGAATAACTATGGCTACACCTTC. It translates to CASKDSGENNYGYTF.

This sequence joins TRBV6-6 and TRBJ2-4, with 11 bases lining up with TRBD2. Germline CDR1 and CDR2: MNHNY and SVGAGI (reference sequence). The V segment lost 2 bases and the J segment 5 bases; nucleotides outside the gene matches: 5. This CDR3 region has 16 residues. CDR3 coding DNA: TGTGCCAGCAGTTACCGCGGACTAGCGGGCGAAAACATTCAGTACTTC. Amino acid sequence: CASSYRGLAGENIQYF.

V gene TRBV9 combines with J gene TRBJ2-4; D gene ambiguous. The DNA end lines up better with TRBJ2-7; the J call may be wrong. The V gene's germline CDR1 is SGDLS and CDR2 YYNGEE. This CDR3 region has 16 residues. Written as DNA, the CDR3 is TGTGCCAGCAGCGTCTCCCCTACGGGCGGTTCCTACGAGCAGTACTTC. As protein: CASSVSPTGGSYEQYF.

The V and J genes are TRBV12-3 or TRBV12-4 and TRBJ2-5; the match to TRBD2 covers 12 bases. Unmatched junction bases numbered 9, after V lost 5 bases and J lost 11 bases. The CDR3 length is 14 residues. Here the CDR3 DNA reads TGTGCCAGCAGTCAGACTAGCGGGAGCAATGAGCAGTACTTC. It is translated as CASSQTSGSNEQYF.

This clonotype turned up a few times. The rearrangement links TRBV9 to TRBJ2-1, with D possibly matching TRBD2 (5 bases). Trimming took off 6 bases at V and 2 bases at J, with 12 bases between the two ends. Germline V CDR1 and CDR2: SGDLS, YYNGEE. The CDR3 covers 14 residues. DNA of the CDR3: TGTGCCAGCAACCCAACCGGGGCCTACAATGAGCAGTTCTTC. This sequence encodes CASNPTGAYNEQFF.

This clonotype was recorded once. The V call is TRBV10-3, the J call TRBJ2-3, with 7 bases that match TRBD1. There are 14 residues in the CDR3. Germline CDR1 ENHRY, CDR2 SYGVKD. V lost 6 bases to trimming and J lost 2 bases; unmatched junction nucleotides: 5. The chain's CDR3 is CAISSKGATDTQYF. CDR3 DNA: TGTGCCATCAGCTCGAAGGGGGCCACAGATACGCAGTATTTT.

The chain employs TRBV10-3 and TRBJ2-5, with 10 bases identical to TRBD2. Germline CDR1 ENHRY, CDR2 SYGVKD. V was pared by 8 bases and J by 11 bases, with 11 bases of the junction left unmatched. The length of the CDR3 is 13 residues. CDR3 residues: CAILAGEVNEQYF. The CDR3 DNA follows: TGTGCCATCCTAGCGGGGGAGGTCAATGAGCAGTACTTC.

This chain connects TRBV20-1 to TRBJ2-1, with 8 bases lining up with TRBD2. V shed 2 bases, J shed 7 bases, and the junction held 7 bases outside the gene matches. The CDR3 consists of 14 residues. CDR1 and CDR2 (germline): DFQATT, SNEGSKA (reference sequence). CDR3 in DNA: TGCAGTGCTAGATATAGCGGGGTTCGGAATGAGCAGTTCTTC. Its protein product is CSARYSGVRNEQFF.

This clonotype has just a few counts. The chain joins TRBV27 to TRBJ2-3; D uncertain. This CDR3 is built from 18 residues. In germline, CDR1 is MNHEY, CDR2 SMNVEV (reference sequence). V was pared by 5 bases and J by 0 bases, with 21 bases between. The CDR3 sequence: CASSLDPTGFTSTDTQYF. CDR3 DNA sequence: TGTGCCAGCAGTCTGGACCCGACCGGCTTTACTAGCACAGATACGCAGTATTTT.